Sequencing of this T cell receptor (beta chain) was carried out in a study of Ad26.COV2.S vaccination and SARS-CoV-2 variants. The table came from immunoSEQ multiplex PCR; TCRdb's copy has only in-frame clones and leaves some out. The data contain approximately 400,000 clones, approximately 84% of them singletons. Treatment denoted: 15 to 20 received Ad26.COV2.S at low or high dose, single or two shots; five or six received placebo; per-sample allocation not given. Specimen acquisition occurred on day 63 following the initial vaccine or placebo injection. The length of the CDR3 is 15 residues. The V end lost 2 bases, the J end lost 9 bases, and 19 bases lay between the germline ends. Germline V lookup: CDR1 SGHAT, CDR2 FQNNGV. A word on this clone: Its antigen is currently unknown.

Study-level results: Substantial breadth was reportedly displayed by spike-specific CD8+ and CD4+ T cell responses after vaccination. Among vaccine recipients, spike-specific TCR breadth exceeded that of placebo recipients.

The clonotype originates from a person between 18 and 60 years old who received the Ad26.COV2.S COVID-19 vaccine or a placebo. Sequenced here: peripheral blood, sampled in a trial of Ad26.COV2.S vaccine versus placebo. This sequence joins TRBV11-2 and TRBJ1-1, with D possibly matching TRBD1 (6 bases). The CDR3 spells CASSLRTGPATKAFF. For the CDR3, the DNA is TGTGCCAGCAGCTTAAGAACAGGGCCAGCTACGAAAGCTTTCTTT.